The rows below give T cell receptor beta chains drawn from one sample of a study of cytotoxic CD8 clonotypes in ibrutinib-treated CLL. TCRdb's copy holds only in-frame clones and misses some; the assay was immunoSEQ multiplex PCR. The data show around 200,000 clones, 79% seen once. The sequenced sample was PBMCs, obtained after 12 months of ibrutinib treatment. All receptors derive from a human donor with chronic lymphocytic leukemia. Each CDR3 is given with its conserved first and last residue. Each record gives: D gene, J gene, V gene, clone size, CDR3 DNA, CDR3 protein. A D gene is named only where the DNA matches it firmly. Rows give clone size only sometimes, using once, few, many, or a class for an expanded clone.

D gene: .; J gene: TRBJ1-1; V gene: TRBV7-8; clone size: once; CDR3 DNA: TGTGCCAGCAGCTTATTAAGGAGCGCTGAAGCTTTCTTT; CDR3 protein: CASSLLRSAEAFF
D gene: TRBD1; J gene: TRBJ1-4; V gene: TRBV7-9; clone size: .; CDR3 DNA: TGTGCCAGCACCCCGGGCGGCCAGGGGGACGAAAAACTGTTTTTT; CDR3 protein: CASTPGGQGDEKLFF
D gene: TRBD2; J gene: TRBJ2-1; V gene: TRBV30; clone size: .; CDR3 DNA: TGTGCCTGGAACCGGGACTATTCCCCCAATGAGCAGTTCTTC; CDR3 protein: CAWNRDYSPNEQFF
D gene: TRBD1; J gene: TRBJ2-6; V gene: TRBV19; clone size: .; CDR3 DNA: TGTGCCAGTAGCCAGGGGGCGCTTGGGGCCAACGTCCTGACTTTC; CDR3 protein: CASSQGALGANVLTF
D gene: .; J gene: TRBJ2-3; V gene: TRBV6-1; clone size: few; CDR3 DNA: TGTGCCACCCCGGATGGGGCGGGGACAGATACGCAGTATTTT; CDR3 protein: CATPDGAGTDTQYF
D gene: TRBD1; J gene: TRBJ2-7; V gene: TRBV6-6; clone size: .; CDR3 DNA: TGTGCCAGCAGGACCCTCGGGACAGGGGCCTACGAGCAGTACTTC; CDR3 protein: CASRTLGTGAYEQYF
D gene: .; J gene: TRBJ2-7; V gene: TRBV9; clone size: .; CDR3 DNA: TGTGCCAGCAGCGTAGATGGCTACGAGCAGTACTTC; CDR3 protein: CASSVDGYEQYF
D gene: .; J gene: TRBJ1-2; V gene: TRBV11-2; clone size: once; CDR3 DNA: TGTGCCAGCAGCAGCACGACCGCAGGGGATGGTGGCTATGGCTACACCTTC; CDR3 protein: CASSSTTAGDGGYGYTF
D gene: .; J gene: TRBJ1-1; V gene: TRBV28; clone size: .; CDR3 DNA: TGTGCCAGCAGTACCGACACCAACGAAGCTTTCTTT; CDR3 protein: CASSTDTNEAFF
D gene: TRBD2; J gene: TRBJ2-7; V gene: TRBV6-5; clone size: .; CDR3 DNA: TGTGCCAGCAGTTACTCGATCGGGGGGGATACCTACGAGCAGTACTTC; CDR3 protein: CASSYSIGGDTYEQYF
D gene: TRBD1; J gene: TRBJ1-2; V gene: TRBV11-1; clone size: .; CDR3 DNA: TGTGCCAGCAGCCCGGGACAGGGGTATGGCTACACCTTC; CDR3 protein: CASSPGQGYGYTF
D gene: .; J gene: TRBJ2-5; V gene: TRBV6-5; clone size: .; CDR3 DNA: TGTGCCAGCAGTCGAGGGGACCACTCCAGCGAGACCCAGTACTTC; CDR3 protein: CASSRGDHSSETQYF
D gene: TRBD1; J gene: TRBJ1-2; V gene: TRBV11-1; clone size: many; CDR3 DNA: TGTGCCAGCAGCTCGCACCGACAGGGAAAGTATGGCTACACCTTC; CDR3 protein: CASSSHRQGKYGYTF
D gene: TRBD1; J gene: TRBJ1-3; V gene: TRBV10-3; clone size: .; CDR3 DNA: TGTGCCATCAGGGAACAGGGGGGAAACACCATATATTTT; CDR3 protein: CAIREQGGNTIYF
D gene: .; J gene: TRBJ2-7; V gene: TRBV29-1; clone size: .; CDR3 DNA: TGCAGCGTTCGATCGACAGAACGGGGCCGCGAGCAGTACTTC; CDR3 protein: CSVRSTERGREQYF
D gene: .; J gene: TRBJ2-1; V gene: TRBV14; clone size: .; CDR3 DNA: TGTGCCAGCAGCCCCCCCCTCCGCAATGAGCAGTTCTTC; CDR3 protein: CASSPPLRNEQFF
D gene: TRBD2; J gene: TRBJ2-1; V gene: TRBV29-1; clone size: .; CDR3 DNA: TGCAGCGTCACAACCGGGACTAGCGGGGGACCCTACAATGAGCAGTTCTTC; CDR3 protein: CSVTTGTSGGPYNEQFF
D gene: TRBD1; J gene: TRBJ2-7; V gene: TRBV28; clone size: .; CDR3 DNA: TGTGCCAGCAGAAACTCGGGGACAGGGGCCTACGAGCAGTACTTC; CDR3 protein: CASRNSGTGAYEQYF
D gene: .; J gene: TRBJ2-7; V gene: TRBV5-1; clone size: .; CDR3 DNA: TGCGCCAGCAGCTTGGGGGCCATGTCCTACGAGCAGTACTTC; CDR3 protein: CASSLGAMSYEQYF
D gene: .; J gene: TRBJ1-1; V gene: TRBV30; clone size: once; CDR3 DNA: TGTGCCTCAAAGGGGCAGCCGAACACTGAAGCTTTCTTT; CDR3 protein: CASKGQPNTEAFF
D gene: TRBD1; J gene: TRBJ2-1; V gene: TRBV2; clone size: .; CDR3 DNA: TGTGCCAGCAGTGTGGACAGGTCCGACTACAATGAGCAGTTCTTC; CDR3 protein: CASSVDRSDYNEQFF
D gene: .; J gene: TRBJ2-7; V gene: TRBV28; clone size: .; CDR3 DNA: TGTGCCAGCAGAGCCGGGACGCAGCTGTGGGCTTACGAGCAGTACTTC; CDR3 protein: CASRAGTQLWAYEQYF
D gene: TRBD1; J gene: TRBJ2-3; V gene: TRBV5-1; clone size: .; CDR3 DNA: TGCGCCAGCAGCGACTGGACAGGACTCACAGATACGCAGTATTTT; CDR3 protein: CASSDWTGLTDTQYF
D gene: TRBD1; J gene: TRBJ2-7; V gene: TRBV18; clone size: .; CDR3 DNA: TGTGCCAGCTCACCCCCGGGACAGGGATTGAGGCACTACGAGCAGTACTTC; CDR3 protein: CASSPPGQGLRHYEQYF
D gene: TRBD1; J gene: TRBJ2-3; V gene: TRBV7-9; clone size: few; CDR3 DNA: TGTGCCAGCAGCTCCACTGCCCGGGACAGGGTTAAGGAAGATACGCAGTATTTT; CDR3 protein: CASSSTARDRVKEDTQYF
D gene: .; J gene: TRBJ2-7; V gene: TRBV25-1; clone size: .; CDR3 DNA: TGTGCCAGCAGTGACAGTTCCTACGAGCAGTACTTC; CDR3 protein: CASSDSSYEQYF
D gene: .; J gene: TRBJ2-2; V gene: TRBV6-5; clone size: .; CDR3 DNA: TGTGCCAGCAGTTTAACCGGTACCGGGGAGCTGTTTTTT; CDR3 protein: CASSLTGTGELFF
D gene: .; J gene: TRBJ2-7; V gene: TRBV28; clone size: .; CDR3 DNA: TGTGCCAGCAGTCCCCTAGCGAGCGTAACCTACGAGCAGTACTTC; CDR3 protein: CASSPLASVTYEQYF
D gene: TRBD2; J gene: TRBJ2-3; V gene: TRBV5-4; clone size: .; CDR3 DNA: TGTGCCAGCAGCTTTGCGGGAGCCGGCACAGATACGCAGTATTTT; CDR3 protein: CASSFAGAGTDTQYF
D gene: .; J gene: TRBJ1-1; V gene: TRBV5-1; clone size: .; CDR3 DNA: TGCGCCAGCAGCTTGGAGGGGGAGACTGAAGCTTTCTTT; CDR3 protein: CASSLEGETEAFF
D gene: TRBD1; J gene: TRBJ2-7; V gene: TRBV7-9; clone size: once; CDR3 DNA: TGTGCCAGCAGCCCACAGGGGCCCTACGAGCAGTACTTC; CDR3 protein: CASSPQGPYEQYF
D gene: .; J gene: TRBJ2-2; V gene: TRBV9; clone size: .; CDR3 DNA: TGTGCCAGCCAGCCACCGAACACCGGGGAGCTGTTTTTT; CDR3 protein: CASQPPNTGELFF
D gene: TRBD2; J gene: TRBJ2-5; V gene: TRBV11-2; clone size: .; CDR3 DNA: TGTGCCAGCAGCTTTGATTCCGGGAGGGCCCGGGAGACCCAGTACTTC; CDR3 protein: CASSFDSGRARETQYF
D gene: .; J gene: TRBJ2-1; V gene: TRBV7-6; clone size: once; CDR3 DNA: TGTGCCAGCAGCTCCAGGGGCAATGAGCAGTTCTTC; CDR3 protein: CASSSRGNEQFF
D gene: TRBD1; J gene: TRBJ2-2; V gene: TRBV6-6; clone size: .; CDR3 DNA: TGTGCCAGCAGCTCGGGACAGGGATTACCCGGGGAGCTGTTTTTT; CDR3 protein: CASSSGQGLPGELFF
D gene: TRBD1; J gene: TRBJ1-5; V gene: TRBV4-1; clone size: .; CDR3 DNA: TGCGCCAGCAGCCAAGAGCGACAGGGGTATCAGCCCCAGCATTTT; CDR3 protein: CASSQERQGYQPQHF
D gene: TRBD2; J gene: TRBJ2-1; V gene: TRBV6-5; clone size: .; CDR3 DNA: TGTGCCAGCAGGTCTAGCGGGGTGAACAATGAGCAGTTCTTC; CDR3 protein: CASRSSGVNNEQFF
D gene: .; J gene: TRBJ2-7; V gene: TRBV4-1; clone size: .; CDR3 DNA: TGCGCCAGCAGCCAAGATGTATCGGACAGTGGGTACTACGAGCAGTACTTC; CDR3 protein: CASSQDVSDSGYYEQYF
D gene: .; J gene: TRBJ1-4; V gene: TRBV6-5; clone size: .; CDR3 DNA: TGTGCCAGCAGTTACTCTTCCGGGGGCTCTCAGGTTAAACTGTTTTTT; CDR3 protein: CASSYSSGGSQVKLFF
D gene: .; J gene: TRBJ2-2; V gene: TRBV12-5; clone size: .; CDR3 DNA: TGTGCTAGTGGTTCGACGCAAAACACAGGGTTTACCGGGGAGCTGTTTTTT; CDR3 protein: CASGSTQNTGFTGELFF
D gene: .; J gene: TRBJ2-7; V gene: TRBV6-5; clone size: .; CDR3 DNA: TGTGCCAGCAGCGCCGCGGGGCAACTCTACGAGCAGTACTTC; CDR3 protein: CASSAAGQLYEQYF